This TCR beta chain was observed in a study of blood T cell repertoires in COVID-19. The CDR3 has 14 amino acids. CDR1 is SGDLS, CDR2 YYNGEE, per germline. V lost 3 bases to trimming and J lost 4 bases; unmatched junction nucleotides: 1. Repertoires were generated with immunoSEQ multiplex PCR, while TCRdb's copy carries only in-frame clones and drops some. This table has 180,000 or so clones, approximately 82% appearing once. Everyone who took part was about 18 to 90 years old, and they came from 24 US areas. V is TRBV9 and J is TRBJ2-3, with TRBD1 matching over 11 bases. The sample was PBMCs or T cells enriched from blood (not recorded which). The TCR originated in a man between 50 and 59 years old who had recovered from COVID-19. The CDR3 sequence: CASSGGQGADTQYF. The CDR3 coding sequence is TGTGCCAGCAGCGGGGGACAGGGGGCAGATACGCAGTATTTT. Based on the CDR3 plus reference TRBV9 and TRBJ2-3, the full variable domain is DSGVTQTPKHLITATGQRVTLRCSPRSGDLSVYWYQQSLDQGLQFLIQYYNGEERAKGNILERFSAQQFPDLHSELNLSSLELGDSALYFCASSGGQGADTQYFGPGTRLTVL.